This T cell receptor beta chain originates from a study of T-cell memory formation after mild COVID-19. TCRdb independently ran MiXCR on the 5' RACE reads; one entry per CDR3 protein. Of about 110,000 distinct CDR3 sequences in the sample, about 18% were seen once. V was clipped by 1 base and J by 5 bases; unmatched bases: 6. The CDR3 has 14 amino acids. Germline V lookup: CDR1 SGHRS, CDR2 YFSETQ. General observations from the study: For contracting clones, CD4+ ones sat mainly in CM and EM, CD8+ in EMRA. Pre-infection memory carried some responding clones, suggesting that cross-reactive memory joined. Day 15 to 85 contracting clones showed balanced CD4/CD8; later expanders leaned CD4+. The authors did not confirm SARS-CoV-2 specificity of second-wave clones peaking day 37.

This clonotype was seen ten or more times. Its antigen remains unidentified. This clonotype originated in a man between 18 and 29 years old who had mild COVID-19 (a few samples of this study predate the infection). Cell type and time point are not known. Material for sequencing was PBMCs or a T cell subset sorted from them (not recorded which). The chain combines TRBV5-1 with TRBJ2-7; 7 nucleotides line up with TRBD2. CDR3 sequence (DNA): TGCGCCAGCAGCTTGCAAAGCGGGGAGGACGAGCAGTACTTC. As protein: CASSLQSGEDEQYF.